This T cell receptor beta chain was identified during a study of shared clonotypes between healthy human individuals (TCRdb year 2020). Some background on the complete study: The cohort comprised two women and three men aged 18 to 49 years. To increase sequencing depth and limit assay-specific biases, different laboratories used diverse techniques to prepare libraries and sequence TCR repertoires. Per donor, leukapheresis produced somewhere between about 0.8 and 9 billion PBMCs. For each donor, CD4 naive and CD4 memory were each run on three plates, CD8 naive on two plates, and CD8 memory on one plate. To estimate repertoire size and how much clonotypes are shared between individuals, the study performed deep sequencing of blood TCR repertoires from roughly five healthy adults.

On this clone itself: This receptor's antigen is unknown. It has no much larger one-base neighbor in the sample; base qualities were not kept.

The V end gives up 0 bases and the J end 2 bases, leaving 3 bases in the junction not matched to a gene. Per the germline V gene, MGHRA is the CDR1 and YSYEKL is the CDR2. Measured from the cysteine to the phenylalanine, the CDR3 is 15 residues long. Only the CDR3 portion is preserved as DNA: 45 bases, with reading frame beginning at the first base. The study at large found these results: Compared with non-shared clonotypes, the clonotypes found in all four sorted-subset donors had higher generation probabilities. The small number of donors limited the genetic and exposure-history diversity represented. Naive subsets generally had larger estimated clonotype richness than memory subsets. Based on pairwise subsampling, the degree of clonotype sharing among donors was expected to be affected by sequencing depth. About 4.5% of naive CD4, roughly 3.6% of naive CD8, 2.3% of memory CD4, and about 0.4% of memory CD8 clonotypes were shared across several donors. Sampling was restricted to blood, and TCR repertoires in tissues likely differ from the TCR repertoires found in blood. Rarefaction of sorted-subset datasets indicated incomplete sequencing despite the large sequencing depth.

CD8 naive samples were CD45RO-negative cells positively selected for CCR7, giving a CD45RA+CCR7+ population that excluded TemRA cells. The donors were healthy, HIV-negative adults who had no recently reported acute infections or vaccinations. Every donor was a Caucasian adult residing in Nashville, Tennessee, USA. Blood was obtained by leukapheresis, after which PBMCs were separated by Ficoll-Histopaque density gradient centrifugation and cryopreserved in liquid nitrogen vapor phase. Analytical flow cytometry was used to check the purity and quantity of every magnetically sorted T cell population. Genomic DNA was isolated from each sorted fraction and quantified by UV absorbance on a Nanodrop 2000c. Using the deep immunoSEQ assay, multiplex PCR amplified TCR CDR3 regions from genomic DNA. Genomic DNA extracted from each cell subset was distributed evenly over all wells of several immunoSEQ 96-well plates, and each plate served as one replicate. For sorted subsets, 200 to 250 ng genomic DNA, equal to 30,000 or so T cell genomes, was loaded into each replicate PCR. Purified libraries were quantified with a Qubit 3.0 fluorometer, sized on a Bioanalyzer 2100, and re-quantified with the KAPA Library Quantification kit. Each immunoSEQ 96-well plate was sequenced on its own single-read 150-cycle Illumina NextSeq 550 flow cell. On the study's bioinformatics: Because the immunoSEQ output held only junctional sequences and lacked quality scores, the filtering could not match the filtering applied to full-length reads. Sequences were annotated with PyIR, a Python wrapper for IgBLAST v1.9, and V/J genes and CDR3 were assigned using IMGT germline references. Reads were removed for weak V/J assignments (E-value above 1e-6), missing CDR3, stop codons, out-of-frame junctions, or ambiguous translated residues. V3J clonotypes were defined as sequences sharing an identical inferred V gene, J gene, and CDR3 amino acid sequence. Percentage overlap between repertoires was calculated by dividing the number of shared unique clonotypes by the size of the smaller repertoire. Three approaches were used to assess repertoire richness: RTK rarefaction, the Chao1 estimator, and Recon v2.1 estimates of unobserved clonotypes. Generation probabilities were computed with OLGA for all TCRbeta clonotypes obtained by the gDNA method from several donors. TCRdb carries this immuneACCESS record with in-frame sequences only. Its versions omit some clonotypes, under half of them owing to an unresolved V gene in the studies checked, with the rest unexplained. V and J calls and clone size follow that table, whereas D and trimming were derived from the DNA. Here the sample has about 2.1 million clones; just over 90% occur a single time. Under 2% of the sample is in the top ten clones.

The clonotype originates from a man aged 18 to 35 in good health. Some clones in this sample may be carry-over from other donors' samples. Sequenced input: naive CD8+ T cells from PBMCs. Per the publication, the cell subset or site label means: CD45RA+CCR7+. The chain links TRBV4-1 with TRBJ2-7, with 8 bases matching TRBD2. The CDR3 sequence is CASSQDPGLAYEQYF. The DNA reads TGCGCCAGCAGCCAAGATCCGGGACTAGCCTACGAGCAGTACTTC.